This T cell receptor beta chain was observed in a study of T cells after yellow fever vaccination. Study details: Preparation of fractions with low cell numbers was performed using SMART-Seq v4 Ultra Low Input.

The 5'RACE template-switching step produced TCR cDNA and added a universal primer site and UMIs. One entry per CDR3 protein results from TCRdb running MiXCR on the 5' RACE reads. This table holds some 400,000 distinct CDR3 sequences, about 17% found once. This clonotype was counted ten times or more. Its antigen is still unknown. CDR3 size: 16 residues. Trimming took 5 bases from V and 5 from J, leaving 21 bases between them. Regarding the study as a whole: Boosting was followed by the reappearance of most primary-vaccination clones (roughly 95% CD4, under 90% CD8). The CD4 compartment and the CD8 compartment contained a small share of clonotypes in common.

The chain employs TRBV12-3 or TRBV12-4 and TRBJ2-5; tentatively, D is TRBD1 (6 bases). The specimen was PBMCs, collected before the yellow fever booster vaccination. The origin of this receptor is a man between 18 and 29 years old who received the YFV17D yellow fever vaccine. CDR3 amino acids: CASSLLGQLNGETQYF. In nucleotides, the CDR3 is TGTGCCAGCAGTCTTTTGGGACAATTGAATGGGGAGACCCAGTACTTC.